The 28 T cell receptor beta chains reported below all come from one sample, sequenced in a study of OX40 agonist ivuxolimab in advanced cancers. Produced via immunoSEQ multiplex PCR; TCRdb's table is partial and in-frame only. The profile covers about 89,000 clones, with 85% to 95% appearing a single time and 0.25% to 0.3% taken by the ten largest. The sample in question was CD4+ or CD8+ T cells sorted from blood, obtained in a trial of the OX40 agonist ivuxolimab. These receptors all stem from an adult with an advanced solid tumor such as melanoma, head and neck, liver or kidney cancer.

The V gene is TRBV7-3, the J gene TRBJ2-3; D perhaps matches TRBD2 (5 bases). CDR3 length: 13 residues. Trimming left V 4 bases short and J 2 bases short, with 7 bases between. Germline CDR1 is SGHTA and CDR2 is FQGTGA. CDR3 DNA sequence: TGTGCCAGCAGCTATGACTACACAGATACGCAGTATTTT. The encoded protein is CASSYDYTDTQYF.

This chain uses TRBV4-1 with TRBJ2-1; D possibly matches TRBD1 or TRBD2 (5 bases each). V lost 5 bases, J lost 6 bases, and 14 bases lay in between. There are 14 residues in the CDR3. Germline V gives CDR1 MGHRA, CDR2 YSYEKL. CDR3 DNA sequence: TGCGCCAGCAGCATGGGGGTTATGAGCAATGAGCAGTTCTTC. This codes for CASSMGVMSNEQFF.

The gene calls are TRBV5-6 and TRBJ1-1, with D possibly matching TRBD1 (5 bases). V lost 4 bases and J lost 0, with 10 bases in between. CDR3 length: 14 amino acids. The germline V gene encodes CDR1 SGHDT and CDR2 YYEEEE. Here the CDR3 reads CASSPGPMNTEAFF. Here the CDR3 DNA reads TGTGCCAGCAGCCCAGGGCCTATGAACACTGAAGCTTTCTTT. The whole variable domain, remainder taken from reference TRBV5-6 and TRBJ1-1, is DAGVTQSPTHLIKTRGQQVTLRCSPKSGHDTVSWYQQALGQGPQFIFQYYEEEERQRGNFPDRFSGHQFPNYSSELNVNALLLGDSALYLCASSPGPMNTEAFFGQGTRLTVV.

This rearrangement joins TRBV4-1 to TRBJ1-3; a possible D gene is TRBD1 (6 bases). Per germline, CDR1 MGHRA and CDR2 YSYEKL. Deletions cut 5 bases from V and 0 bases from J, with 14 bases between. The CDR3 consists of 16 residues. CDR3 sequence reads: CASSAPGQRSGNTIYF. CDR3 sequence (DNA): TGCGCCAGCAGCGCACCCGGACAGCGCTCTGGAAACACCATATATTTT.

The chain links TRBV30 to TRBJ1-5, with 11 nucleotides matching TRBD1. CDR3 size: 18 residues. Trimming took 1 base from V and 2 from J; bases not matched to a gene: 10. In germline, CDR1 is GTSNPN, CDR2 SVGIG (reference sequence). The CDR3 loop reads CAWSEGTGGRIGNQPQHF. The CDR3 DNA sequence: TGTGCCTGGAGTGAAGGGACAGGGGGACGGATTGGCAATCAGCCCCAGCATTTT. The full variable domain, its missing parts supplied by reference TRBV30 and TRBJ1-5, is SQTIHQWPATLVQPVGSPLSLECTVEGTSNPNLYWYRQAAGRGLQLLFYSVGIGQISSEVPQNLSASRPQDRQFILSSKKLLLSDSGFYLCAWSEGTGGRIGNQPQHFGDGTRLSIL.

The V and J genes are TRBV2 and TRBJ1-2, with D uncertain. V lost 2 bases and J 5 bases, leaving 6 bases between the germline ends. The CDR3 spans 12 residues. The germline gives CDR1 SNHLY, CDR2 FYNNEI. CDR3 nucleotides: TGTGCCAGCAGTGAACCTTCGTATGGCTACACCTTC. Protein product: CASSEPSYGYTF.

The count of this clone is one. V and J are TRBV4-3 and TRBJ1-6, with 8 bases matching TRBD1. The junction had 9 bases not matched to a gene; V was cut back by 5 bases and J by 6 bases. The CDR3 consists of 16 residues. Germline loops: CDR1 LGHNA, CDR2 YSLEER. Here the CDR3 reads CASSDGQGDSNSPLHF. The CDR3 DNA reads TGCGCCAGCAGCGATGGACAGGGCGACTCTAATTCACCCCTCCACTTT.

The chain links TRBV6-6 to TRBJ2-4; the D gene could be TRBD1 or TRBD2 (5 bases each). Trimming shortened V by 8 bases and J by 5 bases, and 16 bases separated the two germline ends. Germline-derived CDR1 and CDR2 are MNHNY and SVGAGI (reference sequence). This CDR3 is built from 14 residues. CDR3 residues: CASGGTGPENIQYF. CDR3 in DNA: TGTGCCAGCGGGGGTACGGGGCCGGAAAACATTCAGTACTTC.

V usage is TRBV12-5 and J usage is TRBJ2-1, with D uncertain. The V gene lost 5 bases and the J gene lost 8 bases, with 16 bases spanning the gap. This CDR3 has 14 residues. CDR1 LGHNT and CDR2 FRNRAP come from the germline V gene. In DNA, the CDR3 is TGTGCTAGTGGTCTCCTTCCTGGCCACGATGAGCAGTTCTTC. Its protein product is CASGLLPGHDEQFF.

In nucleotides, the CDR3 is TGTGCCTGGAGTGTAAGCACAGATACGCAGTATTTT. Its translation: CAWSVSTDTQYF. The chain couples TRBV30 to TRBJ2-3; D call uncertain. CDR3 length equals 12 residues. Germline V gives CDR1 GTSNPN, CDR2 SVGIG (reference sequence). Trimming pared 0 bases from V and 0 bases from J, leaving 1 base between.

This rearrangement joins TRBV28 to TRBJ1-1; 7 nucleotides match TRBD1. The germline V gene encodes CDR1 MDHEN and CDR2 SYDVKM. The CDR3 contains 16 residues. The J segment lost 0 bases and the V segment lost 5 bases, leaving 9 bases of the junction unmatched. CDR3 nucleotides: TGTGCCAGCAGTCAAAGTAGGGGGCTTATGAACACTGAAGCTTTCTTT. It yields the protein CASSQSRGLMNTEAFF.

For the CDR3, the DNA is TGCGCCAGCAGTGTGGGAGGATTAGATACGCAGTATTTT. Its translation: CASSVGGLDTQYF. The J gene is TRBJ2-3, the V gene TRBV5-1; the D gene is possibly TRBD2 (6 bases). The CDR3 consists of 13 residues. CDR1 and CDR2 (germline): SGHRS, YFSETQ. Between the trimmed V and J ends, which lost 5 bases and 5 bases, there was a span of 12 bases.

The gene calls are TRBV28 and TRBJ1-5, with 10 bases matching TRBD1. Germline CDR1 MDHEN, CDR2 SYDVKM. The CDR3 has 16 amino acids. Trimming at V came to 8 bases and at J to 5 bases, leaving 12 bases not matched to a gene. Here the CDR3 reads CASARARGTGDQPQHF. CDR3 DNA sequence: TGTGCCAGCGCCAGGGCCCGAGGGACAGGGGATCAGCCCCAGCATTTT.

The table lists this clone with a few counts. The chain uses TRBV30 and TRBJ1-1; D is ambiguous. The V and J ends lost 0 bases and 0 bases respectively, with 11 bases between them. CDR1 is GTSNPN, CDR2 SVGIG, per germline (reference sequence). The CDR3 sequence is 15 residues long. In nucleotides, the CDR3 is TGTGCCTGGAGTGTGGGTCCTGGTCTGAACACTGAAGCTTTCTTT. Its protein product is CAWSVGPGLNTEAFF. Filled out from reference TRBV30 and TRBJ1-1, the complete variable domain reads SQTIHQWPATLVQPVGSPLSLECTVEGTSNPNLYWYRQAAGRGLQLLFYSVGIGQISSEVPQNLSASRPQDRQFILSSKKLLLSDSGFYLCAWSVGPGLNTEAFFGQGTRLTVV.

The V call is TRBV5-4, the J call TRBJ1-6; tentative D call: TRBD1 (5 bases). Trimming left V 5 bases short and J 9 bases short, with 9 bases between. Looked up from germline, CDR1 is SGHNT and CDR2 is YYREEE (reference sequence). The CDR3 spans 12 residues. The DNA of the CDR3 is TGTGCCAGCAGGCAAGGGGTTTCACCCCTCCACTTT. This sequence encodes CASRQGVSPLHF.

V usage is TRBV6-1 and J usage is TRBJ1-5; D unresolved. The V gene lost 8 bases and the J gene lost 4 bases, with 9 bases spanning the gap. The length of the CDR3 is 12 residues. Germline CDR1 is MNHNS and CDR2 is SASEGT. The CDR3 nucleotides are TGTGCCAGCTCAAGAACTAATCAGCCCCAGCATTTT. This translates into CASSRTNQPQHF.

This clone was detected once. CDR3 protein: CASSQQVNQPQHF. The CDR3 nucleotides read TGTGCCAGCAGCCAACAGGTCAATCAGCCCCAGCATTTT. The rearrangement joins TRBV14 to TRBJ1-5, with D uncertain. The germline V gene has CDR1 SGHDN and CDR2 FVKESK. The CDR3 loop spans 13 amino acids. V lost 2 bases, J lost 3 bases, and 5 bases lay in between.

J is TRBJ2-1 and V is TRBV7-3; D is possibly TRBD1 or TRBD2 (6 bases each). The CDR3 is 15 amino acids. Trimming pared 5 bases from V and 0 bases from J, leaving 11 bases between. The germline CDR1 and CDR2 sequences are SGHTA and FQGTGA. In nucleotides, the CDR3 is TGTGCCAGCAGCCTGACGGGGGCCTCCTACAATGAGCAGTTCTTC. It yields the protein CASSLTGASYNEQFF.

V gene TRBV5-1 combines with J gene TRBJ2-3; unclear D gene. The CDR3 covers 13 residues. Germline loops: CDR1 SGHRS, CDR2 YFSETQ. V was trimmed by 0 bases and J by 2 bases, leaving 4 bases between them. The CDR3 reads CASSLVPTDTQYF. For the CDR3, the DNA is TGCGCCAGCAGCTTGGTCCCCACAGATACGCAGTATTTT.

The CDR3 spells CASSYLGFSTEAFF. Written as DNA, the CDR3 is TGTGCCAGCAGTTACCTGGGGTTCAGCACTGAAGCTTTCTTT. The rearrangement uses TRBV6-5 and TRBJ1-1; no definite D call. V lost 2 bases and J 4 bases, leaving 11 bases between the germline ends. The CDR3 is 14 amino acids. CDR1 MNHEY and CDR2 SVGAGI come from the germline V gene.

The rearrangement joins TRBV28 to TRBJ1-2; a possible D gene is TRBD1 (6 bases). The germline V gene encodes CDR1 MDHEN and CDR2 SYDVKM. There are 12 residues in the CDR3. Trimming took off 6 bases at V and 4 bases at J, with 9 bases between the two ends. The CDR3 bases are TGTGCCAGCAGCCGAGGGGGCTATGGCTACACCTTC. Encoded protein: CASSRGGYGYTF.

The chain combines TRBV19 with TRBJ2-1, with D unresolved. V dropped 1 base and J dropped 2 bases, with 9 bases sitting between them. CDR1 and CDR2 from the germline V gene are LNHDA and SQIVND (reference sequence). This CDR3 has 15 amino acids. CDR3 protein: CASSIGTLAYNEQFF. The DNA for the CDR3 is TGTGCCAGTAGTATAGGGACGTTAGCCTACAATGAGCAGTTCTTC. The complete variable domain, with remaining parts taken from reference TRBV19 and TRBJ2-1, reads DGGITQSPKYLFRKEGQNVTLSCEQNLNHDAMYWYRQDPGQGLRLIYYSQIVNDFQKGDIAEGYSVSREKKESFPLTVTSAQKNPTAFYLCASSIGTLAYNEQFFGPGTRLTVL.

The sample holds a few counts of this clone. V gene TRBV5-8 combines with J gene TRBJ1-5; D not resolved. Germline lookup yields CDR1 SGHTS and CDR2 YDEGEE. The CDR3 contains 13 residues. V was trimmed by 2 bases and J by 4 bases, leaving 7 bases between them. Here the CDR3 DNA reads TGTGCCAGCAGCTTAGACGGGAATCAGCCCCAGCATTTT. This sequence encodes CASSLDGNQPQHF.

In this sample, this clone turned up once. This chain joins TRBV18 and TRBJ1-5; D call uncertain. Germline V gene sequence: CDR1 KGHSH, CDR2 LQKENI. The ends were cut back, 0 bases at V and 9 bases at J, with 6 bases in the middle. This CDR3 is built from 12 residues. The CDR3 nucleotides are TGTGCCAGCTCACCACCTATGGGGCCCCAGCATTTT. Translation gives CASSPPMGPQHF.

The chain recombines TRBV4-3 with TRBJ2-5; TRBD2 matches 15 bases. V shed 4 bases, J shed 0 bases, and the junction held 6 bases outside the gene matches. CDR1 and CDR2 from the germline V gene are LGHNA and YSLEER. This CDR3 comprises 18 residues. The CDR3: CASSPRTSGGEYQETQYF. The CDR3 DNA reads as TGCGCCAGCAGCCCCCGGACTAGCGGGGGGGAGTACCAAGAGACCCAGTACTTC.

The CDR3 DNA follows: TGTGCCAGCAGCTGGGGGGCTTCTGGGGTCACCTACGAGCAGTACGTC. The encoded protein is CASSWGASGVTYEQYV. The chain combines TRBV5-6 with TRBJ2-7; D possibly uses TRBD1 or TRBD2 (6 bases each). The CDR3 covers 16 residues. V lost 3 bases and J 2 bases, leaving 18 bases between the germline ends. Germline lookup yields CDR1 SGHDT and CDR2 YYEEEE.

The count of this clone is one. The chain links TRBV9 to TRBJ1-5; TRBD1 matches 7 bases. This CDR3 contains 15 residues. J lost 4 bases, V lost 0 bases, and 4 bases had no gene match. CDR1 is SGDLS, CDR2 YYNGEE, per germline. Written as DNA, the CDR3 is TGTGCCAGCAGCGTAGGAGGGGGCGGAAATCAGCCCCAGCATTTT. Translation gives CASSVGGGGNQPQHF.

The chain employs TRBV4-2 and TRBJ2-6; 13 bases agree with TRBD2. V trimming: 4 bases; J trimming: 0 bases; junction bases outside the gene matches: 3. The germline gives CDR1 LGHNA, CDR2 YNFKEQ. The CDR3 sequence is 18 residues long. CDR3 region: CASSPGLAGDSGANVLTF. CDR3 sequence (DNA): TGTGCCAGCAGCCCCGGACTAGCGGGGGACTCTGGGGCCAACGTCCTGACTTTC.